This is a list of T cell receptor beta chains from one sample in a study of blood T cell repertoires in COVID-19. Libraries were prepared by immunoSEQ multiplex PCR; TCRdb keeps only in-frame clonotypes and omits some of them. The table records 110,000 or so clones, approximately 71% of them present only once. Sequenced: peripheral blood. The source of these receptors is a human donor in a cohort sampled during active COVID-19. The CDR3 runs from the conserved cysteine through the conserved F or W. Fields, in order: J gene, CDR3 length, clone size, D gene, V gene, CDR3 protein, CDR3 DNA. D genes are given only for firm matches. Clone size is not always given. Where it is, it says once, few, many or a class for expanded clones.

>TRBJ2-7|14|NA|TRBD1|TRBV10-3
CAISESRTGVEQYF
TGTGCCATCAGTGAGTCGAGGACAGGGGTCGAGCAGTACTTC
>TRBJ1-4|15|NA|TRBD1|TRBV4-2
CASSQLTGASEKLFF
TGTGCCAGCAGCCAGTTGACAGGGGCGAGTGAAAAACTGTTTTTT
>TRBJ1-1|13|once|TRBD1|TRBV10-3
CATVDRSDTEAFF
TGTGCCACCGTGGACAGGTCGGACACTGAAGCTTTCTTT
>TRBJ2-4|13|NA|TRBD1|TRBV18
CASSLRDRGHFYF
TGTGCCAGCTCACTCCGGGACAGGGGCCATTTCTACTTC
>TRBJ2-1|13|NA|TRBD2|TRBV28
CASTPGTSSEQFF
TGTGCCAGCACCCCAGGGACTAGCAGTGAGCAGTTCTTC
>TRBJ2-5|13|NA|NA|TRBV5-1
CASSLAAEETQYF
TGCGCCAGCAGCTTGGCCGCAGAAGAGACCCAGTACTTC
>TRBJ2-5|18|NA|TRBD2|TRBV11-2
CASNDYRTSGTSKETQYF
TGTGCCAGCAACGATTATAGGACTAGCGGGACTAGTAAAGAGACCCAGTACTTC
>TRBJ2-7|15|NA|NA|TRBV6-5
CASSSGWGRRDEQYF
TGTGCCAGCAGTTCCGGGTGGGGGCGCAGAGACGAGCAGTACTTC
>TRBJ1-5|17|NA|NA|TRBV19
CASSIGQPRRSNQPQHF
TGTGCCAGTAGTATAGGACAACCTCGTAGGAGCAATCAGCCCCAGCATTTT
>TRBJ2-3|15|NA|TRBD2|TRBV24-1
CATSDPAGEGDTQYF
TGTGCCACCAGTGATCCTGCGGGAGAGGGAGATACGCAGTATTTT
>TRBJ2-3|18|NA|TRBD2|TRBV6-1
CASSALAGALRSTDTQYF
TGTGCCAGCAGTGCTCTAGCGGGAGCTTTGCGAAGCACAGATACGCAGTATTTT
>TRBJ2-4|15|few|NA|TRBV18
CASSPGSTAKNIQYF
TGTGCCAGCTCACCCGGGAGCACGGCCAAAAACATTCAGTACTTC
>TRBJ2-7|15|NA|NA|TRBV4-2
CASSQDAAGLYEQYF
TGTGCCAGCAGCCAAGATGCAGCGGGTTTATACGAGCAGTACTTC
>TRBJ2-5|15|NA|TRBD2|TRBV27
CASSLFGTTTWTQYF
TGTGCCAGCAGTTTATTTGGGACTACTACCTGGACCCAGTACTTC
>TRBJ2-7|13|NA|TRBD2|TRBV19
CASSASGTYEQYF
TGTGCCAGTTCAGCTAGCGGTACCTACGAGCAGTACTTC
>TRBJ2-1|14|NA|NA|TRBV6-5
CASSYSGFRNEQFF
TGTGCCAGCAGTTACTCGGGCTTCAGGAATGAGCAGTTCTTC
>TRBJ2-7|13|NA|NA|TRBV4-2
CASSQGTDYEQYF
TGTGCCAGCAGCCAGGGGACTGACTACGAGCAGTACTTC
>TRBJ1-1|13|once|NA|TRBV25-1
CASSDTDGTEAFF
TGTGCCAGCAGTGATACAGACGGCACTGAAGCTTTCTTT
>TRBJ1-4|14|NA|TRBD1|TRBV7-9
CASSPGQGYEKLFF
TGTGCCAGCAGCCCCGGACAGGGATATGAAAAACTGTTTTTT
>TRBJ2-3|14|NA|NA|TRBV5-4
CASSSPETEATQYF
TGTGCCAGCAGCTCCCCCGAGACAGAAGCGACGCAGTATTTT
>TRBJ1-5|15|NA|TRBD1|TRBV27
CASRGGQGFEQPQHF
TGTGCCAGCAGAGGGGGACAGGGTTTCGAGCAGCCCCAGCATTTT
>TRBJ2-2|14|NA|NA|TRBV5-1
CASSKMTDTGELFF
TGCGCCAGCAGCAAGATGACAGACACCGGGGAGCTGTTTTTT
>TRBJ2-1|14|NA|TRBD2|TRBV2
CASSVASGRYEQFF
TGTGCCAGCAGTGTGGCTAGCGGGAGATATGAGCAGTTCTTC
>TRBJ2-7|12|NA|NA|TRBV5-1
CASSSDSYEQYF
TGCGCCAGCAGCTCGGACAGCTACGAGCAGTACTTC
>TRBJ1-1|16|NA|TRBD1|TRBV5-6
CASSHRGPLMNTEAFF
TGTGCCAGCAGCCACAGGGGTCCTCTGATGAACACTGAAGCTTTCTTT
>TRBJ2-7|16|NA|TRBD2|TRBV11-3
CASSLDPPSAGDEQYF
TGTGCCAGCAGCTTAGATCCCCCCTCAGCGGGAGACGAGCAGTACTTC
>TRBJ2-7|15|NA|TRBD1|TRBV10-1
CASSETGGNSYEQYF
TGCGCCAGCAGTGAGACAGGGGGAAATTCCTACGAGCAGTACTTC
>TRBJ1-1|15|NA|TRBD1|TRBV7-9
CASSLAGTENTEAFF
TGTGCCAGCAGCTTAGCGGGGACAGAGAACACTGAAGCTTTCTTT
>TRBJ2-5|16|NA|NA|TRBV19
CASSIASGALGETQYF
TGTGCCAGTAGTATAGCTAGTGGAGCCCTCGGGGAGACCCAGTACTTC
>TRBJ1-2|16|NA|TRBD1|TRBV7-9
CASSLSRTGELSGYTF
TGTGCCAGCAGCTTATCCAGGACAGGAGAACTATCTGGCTACACCTTC
>TRBJ1-1|15|NA|NA|TRBV14
CASSQSRDRSTEAFF
TGTGCCAGCAGCCAATCCCGAGACAGGTCCACTGAAGCTTTCTTT